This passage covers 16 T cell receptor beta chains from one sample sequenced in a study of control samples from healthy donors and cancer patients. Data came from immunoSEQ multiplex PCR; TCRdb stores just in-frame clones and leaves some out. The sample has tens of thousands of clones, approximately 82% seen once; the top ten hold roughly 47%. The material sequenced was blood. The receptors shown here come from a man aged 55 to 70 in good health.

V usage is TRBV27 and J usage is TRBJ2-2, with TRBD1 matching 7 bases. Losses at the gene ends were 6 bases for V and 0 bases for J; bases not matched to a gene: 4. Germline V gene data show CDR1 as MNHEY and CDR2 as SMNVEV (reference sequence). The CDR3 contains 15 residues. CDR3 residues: CASRPGQSNTGELFF. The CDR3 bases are TGTGCCAGCAGACCGGGACAGTCGAACACCGGGGAGCTGTTTTTT.

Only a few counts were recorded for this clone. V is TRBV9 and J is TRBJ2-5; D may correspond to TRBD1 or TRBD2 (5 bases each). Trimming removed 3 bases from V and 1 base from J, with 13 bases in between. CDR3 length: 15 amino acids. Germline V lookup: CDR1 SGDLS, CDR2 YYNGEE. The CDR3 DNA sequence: TGTGCCAGCAGCGCCCCCGGGACGGCCCAAGAGACCCAGTACTTC. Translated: CASSAPGTAQETQYF.

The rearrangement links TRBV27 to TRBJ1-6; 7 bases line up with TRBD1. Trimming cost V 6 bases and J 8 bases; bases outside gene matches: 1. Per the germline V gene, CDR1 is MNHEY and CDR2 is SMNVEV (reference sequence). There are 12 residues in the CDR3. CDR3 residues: CASRTGHSPLHF. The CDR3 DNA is TGTGCCAGCAGGACAGGGCATTCACCCCTCCACTTT.

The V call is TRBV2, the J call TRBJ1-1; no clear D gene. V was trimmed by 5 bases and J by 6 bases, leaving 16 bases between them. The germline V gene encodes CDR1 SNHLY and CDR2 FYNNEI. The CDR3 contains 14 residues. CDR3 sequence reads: CASSSSLLDAEAFF. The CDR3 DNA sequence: TGTGCCAGCAGTTCAAGTCTCCTTGACGCTGAAGCTTTCTTT.

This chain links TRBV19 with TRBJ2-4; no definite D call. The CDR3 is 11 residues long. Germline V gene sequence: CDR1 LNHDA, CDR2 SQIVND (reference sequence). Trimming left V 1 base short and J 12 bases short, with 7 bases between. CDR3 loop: CASSIGLSQYF. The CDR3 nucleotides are TGTGCCAGTAGTATAGGGCTCAGTCAGTACTTC.

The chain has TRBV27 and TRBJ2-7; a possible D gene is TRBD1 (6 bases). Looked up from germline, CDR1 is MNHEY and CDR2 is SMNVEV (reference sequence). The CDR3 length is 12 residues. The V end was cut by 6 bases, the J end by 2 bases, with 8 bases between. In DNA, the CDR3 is TGTGCCAGCAGCGGGACACCCTACGAGCAGTACTTC. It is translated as CASSGTPYEQYF.

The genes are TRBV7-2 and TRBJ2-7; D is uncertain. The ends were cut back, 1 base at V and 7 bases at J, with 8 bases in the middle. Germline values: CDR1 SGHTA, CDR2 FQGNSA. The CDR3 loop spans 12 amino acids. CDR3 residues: CASSLGEREQYF. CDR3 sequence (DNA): TGTGCCAGCAGCTTAGGGGAAAGGGAGCAGTACTTC.

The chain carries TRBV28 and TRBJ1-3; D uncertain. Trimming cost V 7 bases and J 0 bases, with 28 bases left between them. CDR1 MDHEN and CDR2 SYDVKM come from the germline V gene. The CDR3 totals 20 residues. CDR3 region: CASTKTYLSGCSSSGNTIYF. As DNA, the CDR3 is TGTGCCAGCACTAAGACCTACCTTTCTGGATGCAGTAGCTCTGGAAACACCATATATTTT.

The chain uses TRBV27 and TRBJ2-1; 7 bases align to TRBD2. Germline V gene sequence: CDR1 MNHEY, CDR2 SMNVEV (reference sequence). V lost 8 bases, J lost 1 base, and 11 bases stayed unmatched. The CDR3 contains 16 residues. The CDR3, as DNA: TGTGCCAGCTATTCACGGGGGGAGATGTCCTACAATGAGCAGTTCTTC. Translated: CASYSRGEMSYNEQFF.

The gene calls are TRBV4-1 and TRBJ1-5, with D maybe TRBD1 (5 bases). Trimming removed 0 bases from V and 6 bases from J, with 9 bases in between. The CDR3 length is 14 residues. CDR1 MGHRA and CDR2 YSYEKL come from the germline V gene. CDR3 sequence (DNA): TGCGCCAGCAGCCAAGATACAAGGGGTCAGCCCCAGCATTTT. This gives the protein CASSQDTRGQPQHF.

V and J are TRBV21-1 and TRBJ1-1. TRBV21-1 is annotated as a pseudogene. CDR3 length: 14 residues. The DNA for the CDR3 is TGTGCCAGCAGTTATAACCCTCGGAACACTGAAGCTTTCTTT. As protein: CASSYNPRNTEAFF.

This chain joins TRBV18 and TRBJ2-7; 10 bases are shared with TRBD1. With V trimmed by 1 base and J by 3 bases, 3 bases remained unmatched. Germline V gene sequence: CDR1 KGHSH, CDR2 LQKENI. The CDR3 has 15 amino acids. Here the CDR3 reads CASSPRGQGVYEQYF. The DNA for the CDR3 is TGTGCCAGCTCACCACGCGGACAGGGGGTCTACGAGCAGTACTTC.

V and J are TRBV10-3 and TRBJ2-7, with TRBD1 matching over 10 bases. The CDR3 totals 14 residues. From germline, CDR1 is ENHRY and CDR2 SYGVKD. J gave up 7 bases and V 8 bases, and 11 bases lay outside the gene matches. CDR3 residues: CAIGRGQGLGEQYF. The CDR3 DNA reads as TGTGCCATCGGGAGGGGACAGGGGTTGGGAGAGCAGTACTTC.

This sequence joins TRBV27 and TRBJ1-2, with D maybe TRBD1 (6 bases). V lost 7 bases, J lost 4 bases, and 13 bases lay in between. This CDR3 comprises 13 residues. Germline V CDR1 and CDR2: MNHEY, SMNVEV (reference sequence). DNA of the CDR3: TGTGCCAGCACAAAACAGGGATCCTATGGCTACACCTTC. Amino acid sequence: CASTKQGSYGYTF.

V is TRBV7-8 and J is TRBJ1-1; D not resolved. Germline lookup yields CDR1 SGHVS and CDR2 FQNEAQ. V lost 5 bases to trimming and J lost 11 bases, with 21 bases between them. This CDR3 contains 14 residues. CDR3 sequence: CASSPREYMVGAFF. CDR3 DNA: TGTGCCAGCAGCCCGAGAGAGTATATGGTAGGGGCTTTCTTT. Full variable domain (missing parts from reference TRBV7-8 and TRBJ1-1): GAGVSQSPRYKVAKRGQDVALRCDPISGHVSLFWYQQALGQGPEFLTYFQNEAQLDKSGLPSDRFFAERPEGSVSTLKIQRTQQEDSAVYLCASSPREYMVGAFFGQGTRLTVV.

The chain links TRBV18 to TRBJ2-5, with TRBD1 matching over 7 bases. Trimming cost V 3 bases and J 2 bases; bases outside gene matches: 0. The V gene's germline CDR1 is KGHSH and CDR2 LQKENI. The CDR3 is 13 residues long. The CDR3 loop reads CASSPGQQETQYF. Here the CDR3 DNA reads TGTGCCAGCTCACCGGGACAGCAAGAGACCCAGTACTTC.